One and the same sample provided the 3 T cell receptor beta chains below, sequenced in a study of shared clonotypes between healthy human individuals. The method was immunoSEQ multiplex PCR; TCRdb's version includes in-frame clones alone and lacks a portion of them. The sample includes 450,000 to 500,000 clones, about 78% of them seen just once. Sequencing was performed on PBMCs. Every receptor here comes from a woman between 40 and 50 years old in good health. Some clones in this sample may be carry-over from other donors' samples.

The chain carries TRBV9 and TRBJ2-1; D may be TRBD2 (6 bases). Trimming took off 7 bases at V and 0 bases at J, with 20 bases between the two ends. The CDR3 has 17 amino acids. From germline, CDR1 is SGDLS and CDR2 YYNGEE. CDR3 loop: CASQGPLASSSYNEQFF. CDR3 DNA: TGTGCCAGCCAAGGGCCCCTAGCGTCGAGCTCCTACAATGAGCAGTTCTTC.

J is TRBJ2-5 and V is TRBV5-4, with a weak D call TRBD2 (5 bases). The ends were cut back, 3 bases at V and 3 bases at J, with 15 bases in the middle. Germline-derived CDR1 and CDR2 are SGHNT and YYREEE (reference sequence). CDR3 length: 15 residues. The DNA for the CDR3 is TGTGCCAGCAGCTGGGGTCCGTCGGGAAAAGAGACCCAGTACTTC. Protein product: CASSWGPSGKETQYF. The full variable domain, its missing parts supplied by reference TRBV5-4 and TRBJ2-5, is ETGVTQSPTHLIKTRGQQVTLRCSSQSGHNTVSWYQQALGQGPQFIFQYYREEENGRGNFPPRFSGLQFPNYSSELNVNALELDDSALYLCASSWGPSGKETQYFGPGTRLLVL.

The chain couples TRBV18 to TRBJ1-3, with D unresolved. The length of the CDR3 is 15 residues. V was cut by 4 bases and J by 2 bases, with 12 bases left in between. Germline V gives CDR1 KGHSH, CDR2 LQKENI. The DNA for the CDR3 is TGTGCCAGCTCACGAGACTCGACAACTGGAAACACCATATATTTT. This translates into CASSRDSTTGNTIYF.